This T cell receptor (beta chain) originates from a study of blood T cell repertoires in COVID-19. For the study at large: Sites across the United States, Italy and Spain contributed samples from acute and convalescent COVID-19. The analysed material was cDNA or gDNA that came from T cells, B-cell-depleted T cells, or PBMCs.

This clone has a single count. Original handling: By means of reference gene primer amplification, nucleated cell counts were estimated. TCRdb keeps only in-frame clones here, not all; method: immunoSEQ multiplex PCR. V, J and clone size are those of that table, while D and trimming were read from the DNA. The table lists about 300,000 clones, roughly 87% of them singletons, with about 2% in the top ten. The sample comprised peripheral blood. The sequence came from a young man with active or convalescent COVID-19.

This chain's CDR3 is CASSFGMNEQFF. In DNA form, the CDR3 reads TGTGCCAGCAGTTTCGGGATGAATGAGCAGTTCTTC. This chain connects TRBV28 to TRBJ2-1; D is possibly TRBD2 (5 bases). Germline assignment: CDR1 MDHEN and CDR2 SYDVKM. V was clipped by 3 bases and J by 7 bases, with 7 bases between them. CDR3 length: 12 residues.